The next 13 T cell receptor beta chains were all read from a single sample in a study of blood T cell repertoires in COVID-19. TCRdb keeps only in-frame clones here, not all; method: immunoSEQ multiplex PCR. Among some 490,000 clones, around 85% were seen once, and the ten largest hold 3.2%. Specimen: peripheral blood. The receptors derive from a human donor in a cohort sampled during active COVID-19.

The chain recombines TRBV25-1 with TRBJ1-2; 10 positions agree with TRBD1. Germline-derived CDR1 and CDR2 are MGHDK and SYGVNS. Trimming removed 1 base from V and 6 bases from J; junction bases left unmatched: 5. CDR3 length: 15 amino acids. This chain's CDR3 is CASSELTGGAHGYTF. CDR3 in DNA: TGTGCCAGCAGTGAATTGACAGGGGGCGCGCATGGCTACACCTTC.

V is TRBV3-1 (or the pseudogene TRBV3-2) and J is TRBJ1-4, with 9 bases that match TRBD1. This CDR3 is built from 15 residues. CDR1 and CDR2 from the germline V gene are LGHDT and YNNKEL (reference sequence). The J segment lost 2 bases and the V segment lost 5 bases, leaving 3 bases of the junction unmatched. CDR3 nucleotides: TGTGCCAGCAGCGTAACAGGGGGCACTAATGAAAAACTGTTTTTT. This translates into CASSVTGGTNEKLFF.

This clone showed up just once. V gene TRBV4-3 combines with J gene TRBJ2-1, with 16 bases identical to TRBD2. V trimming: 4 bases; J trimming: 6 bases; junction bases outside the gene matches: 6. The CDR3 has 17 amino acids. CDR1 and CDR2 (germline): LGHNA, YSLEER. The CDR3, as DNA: TGCGCCAGCAGCCGAGCCGGGACTAGCGGGAGGGGCAATGAGCAGTTCTTC. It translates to CASSRAGTSGRGNEQFF.

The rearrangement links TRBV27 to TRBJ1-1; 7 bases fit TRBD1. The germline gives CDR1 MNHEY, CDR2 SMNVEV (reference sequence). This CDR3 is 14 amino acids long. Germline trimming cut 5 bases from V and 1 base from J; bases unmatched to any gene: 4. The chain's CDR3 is CASSIDRANTEAFF. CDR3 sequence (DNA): TGTGCCAGCAGTATCGACAGGGCGAACACTGAAGCTTTCTTT.

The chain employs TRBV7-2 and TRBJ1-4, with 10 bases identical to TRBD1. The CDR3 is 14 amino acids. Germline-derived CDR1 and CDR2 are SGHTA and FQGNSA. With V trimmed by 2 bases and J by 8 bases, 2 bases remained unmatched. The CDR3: CASSLPTGGEKLFF. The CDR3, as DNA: TGTGCCAGCAGCTTACCGACAGGGGGCGAAAAACTGTTTTTT.

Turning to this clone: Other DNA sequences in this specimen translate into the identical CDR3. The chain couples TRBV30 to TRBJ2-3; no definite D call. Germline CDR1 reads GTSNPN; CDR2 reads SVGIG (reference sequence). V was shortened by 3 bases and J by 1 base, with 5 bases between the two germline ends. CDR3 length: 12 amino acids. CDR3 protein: CAWSPGTDTQYF. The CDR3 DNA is TGTGCCTGGAGCCCGGGCACAGATACGCAGTATTTT.

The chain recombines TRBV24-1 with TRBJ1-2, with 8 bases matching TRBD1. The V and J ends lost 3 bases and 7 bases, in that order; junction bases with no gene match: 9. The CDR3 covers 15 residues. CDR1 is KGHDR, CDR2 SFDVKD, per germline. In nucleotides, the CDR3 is TGTGCCACCAGTGATCAGAGCGGACAGGGTACTGGCTACACCTTC. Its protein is CATSDQSGQGTGYTF.

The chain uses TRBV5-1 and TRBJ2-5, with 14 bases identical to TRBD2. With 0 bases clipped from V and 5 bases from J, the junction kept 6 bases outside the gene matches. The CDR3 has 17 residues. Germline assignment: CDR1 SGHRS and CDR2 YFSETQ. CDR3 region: CASSLGRTSGRKETQYF. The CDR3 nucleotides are TGCGCCAGCAGCTTGGGAAGGACTAGCGGGAGGAAGGAGACCCAGTACTTC.

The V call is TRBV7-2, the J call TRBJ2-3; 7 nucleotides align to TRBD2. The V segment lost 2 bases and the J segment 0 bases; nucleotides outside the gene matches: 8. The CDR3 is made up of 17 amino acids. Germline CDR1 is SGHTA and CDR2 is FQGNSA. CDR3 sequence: CASSLSAAGASTDTQYF. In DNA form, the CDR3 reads TGTGCCAGCAGCTTAAGTGCCGCGGGAGCTAGCACAGATACGCAGTATTTT.

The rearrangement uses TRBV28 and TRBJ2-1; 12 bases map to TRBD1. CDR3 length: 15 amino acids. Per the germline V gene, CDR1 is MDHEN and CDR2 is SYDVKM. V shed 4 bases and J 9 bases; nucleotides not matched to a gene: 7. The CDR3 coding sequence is TGTGCCAGCAGTTCCCCGGGACAGGGGGCTTCTGAGCAGTTCTTC. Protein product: CASSSPGQGASEQFF.

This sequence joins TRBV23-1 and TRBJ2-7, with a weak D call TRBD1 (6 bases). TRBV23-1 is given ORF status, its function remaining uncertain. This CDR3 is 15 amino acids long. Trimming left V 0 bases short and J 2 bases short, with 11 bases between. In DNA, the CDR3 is TGCGCCAGCAGTCAATCCACAGGGTCAACCTACGAGCAGTACTTC. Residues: CASSQSTGSTYEQYF.

The CDR3, as DNA: TGTGCCAGCAGCGCCAATCCGGGAGGGAAAAACATTCAGTACTTC. It translates to CASSANPGGKNIQYF. V usage is TRBV9 and J usage is TRBJ2-4; 8 positions agree with TRBD2. CDR3 length equals 15 residues. The junction had 6 bases not matched to a gene; V was cut back by 3 bases and J by 4 bases. CDR1 is SGDLS and CDR2 is YYNGEE in the germline V gene. Using reference TRBV9 and TRBJ2-4 for the parts outside the CDR3, the full variable domain is DSGVTQTPKHLITATGQRVTLRCSPRSGDLSVYWYQQSLDQGLQFLIQYYNGEERAKGNILERFSAQQFPDLHSELNLSSLELGDSALYFCASSANPGGKNIQYFGAGTRLSVL.

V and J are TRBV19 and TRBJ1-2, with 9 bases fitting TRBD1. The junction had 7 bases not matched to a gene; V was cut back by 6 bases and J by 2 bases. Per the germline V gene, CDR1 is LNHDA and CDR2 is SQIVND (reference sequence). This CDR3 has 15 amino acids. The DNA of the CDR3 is TGTGCCAGTAGGCTCCTCGGGACAGGGAACTATGGCTACACCTTC. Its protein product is CASRLLGTGNYGYTF.